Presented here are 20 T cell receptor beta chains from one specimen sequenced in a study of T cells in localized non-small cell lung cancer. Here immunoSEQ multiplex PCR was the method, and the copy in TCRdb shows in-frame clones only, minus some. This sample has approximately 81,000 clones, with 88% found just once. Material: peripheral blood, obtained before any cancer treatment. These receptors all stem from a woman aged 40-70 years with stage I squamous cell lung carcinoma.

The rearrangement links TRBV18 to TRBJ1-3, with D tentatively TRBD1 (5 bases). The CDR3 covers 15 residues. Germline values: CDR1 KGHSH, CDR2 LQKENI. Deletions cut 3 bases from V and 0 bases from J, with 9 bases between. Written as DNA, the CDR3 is TGTGCCAGCTCACCCAGGGAGAACTCTGGAAACACCATATATTTT. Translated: CASSPRENSGNTIYF.

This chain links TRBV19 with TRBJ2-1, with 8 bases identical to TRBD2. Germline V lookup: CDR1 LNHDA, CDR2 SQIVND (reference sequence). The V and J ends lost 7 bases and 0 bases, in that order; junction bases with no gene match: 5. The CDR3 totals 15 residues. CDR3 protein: CASTISGDSYNEQFF. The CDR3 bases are TGTGCCAGTACCATTAGCGGGGACTCCTACAATGAGCAGTTCTTC. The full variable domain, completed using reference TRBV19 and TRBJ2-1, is DGGITQSPKYLFRKEGQNVTLSCEQNLNHDAMYWYRQDPGQGLRLIYYSQIVNDFQKGDIAEGYSVSREKKESFPLTVTSAQKNPTAFYLCASTISGDSYNEQFFGPGTRLTVL.

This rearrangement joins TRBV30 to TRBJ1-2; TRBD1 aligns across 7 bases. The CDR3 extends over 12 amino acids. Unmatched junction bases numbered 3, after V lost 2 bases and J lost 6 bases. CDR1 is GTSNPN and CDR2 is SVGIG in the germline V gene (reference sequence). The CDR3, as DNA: TGTGCCTGGAGTTTAGGGGGCGATGGCTACACCTTC. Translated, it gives CAWSLGGDGYTF.

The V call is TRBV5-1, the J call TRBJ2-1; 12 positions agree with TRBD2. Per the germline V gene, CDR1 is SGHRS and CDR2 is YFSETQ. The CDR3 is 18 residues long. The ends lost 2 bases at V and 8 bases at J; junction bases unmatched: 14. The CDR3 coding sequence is TGCGCCAGCAGCTTCCAGACTAGACTAGCGGGGGACCCCCATGAGCAGTTCTTC. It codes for CASSFQTRLAGDPHEQFF.

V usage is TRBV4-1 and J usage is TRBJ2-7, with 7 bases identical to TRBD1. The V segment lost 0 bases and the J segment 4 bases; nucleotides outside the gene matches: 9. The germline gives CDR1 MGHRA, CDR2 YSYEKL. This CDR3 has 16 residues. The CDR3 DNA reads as TGCGCCAGCAGCCAAGATCCCGACAGGGTAGGGTACGAGCAGTACTTC. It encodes CASSQDPDRVGYEQYF.

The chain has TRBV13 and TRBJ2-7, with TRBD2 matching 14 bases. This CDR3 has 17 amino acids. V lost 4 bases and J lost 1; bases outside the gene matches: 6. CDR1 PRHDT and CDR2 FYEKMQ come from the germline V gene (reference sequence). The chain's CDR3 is CASSSTSGGVLSYEQYF. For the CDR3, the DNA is TGTGCCAGCAGCTCGACTAGCGGGGGGGTATTATCCTACGAGCAGTACTTC.

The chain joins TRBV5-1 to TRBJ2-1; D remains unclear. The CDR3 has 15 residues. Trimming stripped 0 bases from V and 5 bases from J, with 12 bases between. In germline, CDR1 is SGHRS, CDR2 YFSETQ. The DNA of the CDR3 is TGCGCCAGCAGCTTGGGGCTAGAGGTAGACAATGAGCAGTTCTTC. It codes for CASSLGLEVDNEQFF. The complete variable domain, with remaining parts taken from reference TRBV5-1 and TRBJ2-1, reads KAGVTQTPRYLIKTRGQQVTLSCSPISGHRSVSWYQQTPGQGLQFLFEYFSETQRNKGNFPGRFSGRQFSNSRSEMNVSTLELGDSALYLCASSLGLEVDNEQFFGPGTRLTVL.

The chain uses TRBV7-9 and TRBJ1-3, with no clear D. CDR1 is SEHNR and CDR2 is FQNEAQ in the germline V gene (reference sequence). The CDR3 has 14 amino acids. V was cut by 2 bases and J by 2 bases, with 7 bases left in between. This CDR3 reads CASSLNLAGNTIYF. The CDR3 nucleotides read TGTGCCAGCAGCTTAAATCTCGCTGGAAACACCATATATTTT. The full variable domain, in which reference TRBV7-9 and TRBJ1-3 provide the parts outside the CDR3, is DTGVSQNPRHKITKRGQNVTFRCDPISEHNRLYWYRQTLGQGPEFLTYFQNEAQLEKSRLLSDRFSAERPKGSFSTLEIQRTEQGDSAMYLCASSLNLAGNTIYFGEGSWLTVV.

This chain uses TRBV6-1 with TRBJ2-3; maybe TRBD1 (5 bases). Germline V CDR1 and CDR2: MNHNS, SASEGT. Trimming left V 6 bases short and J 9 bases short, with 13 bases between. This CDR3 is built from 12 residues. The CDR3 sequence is CASSRQFGTQYF. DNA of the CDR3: TGTGCCAGCAGCCGACAGTTCGGGACGCAGTATTTT.

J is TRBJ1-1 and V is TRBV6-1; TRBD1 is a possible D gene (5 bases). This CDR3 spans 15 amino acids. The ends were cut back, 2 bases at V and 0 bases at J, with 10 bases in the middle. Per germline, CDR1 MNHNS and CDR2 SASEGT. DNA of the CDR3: TGTGCCAGCAGTGAATGGGGGGTCATGAACACTGAAGCTTTCTTT. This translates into CASSEWGVMNTEAFF.

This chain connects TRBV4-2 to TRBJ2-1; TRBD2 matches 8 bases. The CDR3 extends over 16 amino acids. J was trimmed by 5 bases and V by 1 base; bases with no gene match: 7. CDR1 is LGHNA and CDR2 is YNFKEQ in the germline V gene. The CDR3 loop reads CASSQAGRGVDNEQFF. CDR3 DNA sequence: TGTGCCAGCAGCCAAGCGGGGCGGGGGGTAGACAATGAGCAGTTCTTC.

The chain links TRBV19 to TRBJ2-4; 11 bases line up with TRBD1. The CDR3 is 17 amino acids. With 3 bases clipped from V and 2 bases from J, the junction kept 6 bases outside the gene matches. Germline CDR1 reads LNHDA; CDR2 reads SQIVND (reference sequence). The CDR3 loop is CASSIIWTGGTKNIQYF. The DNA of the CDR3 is TGTGCCAGTAGTATCATATGGACAGGGGGCACCAAAAACATTCAGTACTTC. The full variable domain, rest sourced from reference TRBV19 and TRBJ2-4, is DGGITQSPKYLFRKEGQNVTLSCEQNLNHDAMYWYRQDPGQGLRLIYYSQIVNDFQKGDIAEGYSVSREKKESFPLTVTSAQKNPTAFYLCASSIIWTGGTKNIQYFGAGTRLSVL.

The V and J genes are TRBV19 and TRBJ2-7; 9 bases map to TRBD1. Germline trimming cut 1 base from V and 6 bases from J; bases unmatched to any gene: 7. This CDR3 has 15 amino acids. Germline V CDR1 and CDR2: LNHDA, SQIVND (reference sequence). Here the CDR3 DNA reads TGTGCCAGTAGTATAGTGGGACAGGGTTCCATCGAGCAGTACTTC. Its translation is CASSIVGQGSIEQYF.

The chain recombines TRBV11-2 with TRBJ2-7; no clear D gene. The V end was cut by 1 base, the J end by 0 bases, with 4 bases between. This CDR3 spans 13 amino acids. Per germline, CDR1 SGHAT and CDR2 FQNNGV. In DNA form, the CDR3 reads TGTGCCAGCAGCTTAGCTCTCTCCTACGAGCAGTACTTC. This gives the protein CASSLALSYEQYF.

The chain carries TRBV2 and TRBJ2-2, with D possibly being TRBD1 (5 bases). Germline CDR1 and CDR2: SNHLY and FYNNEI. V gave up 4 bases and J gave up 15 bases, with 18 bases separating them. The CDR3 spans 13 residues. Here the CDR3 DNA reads TGTGCCAGCAGTGCTGGGTCTGGCAGGGTGGTGTTTTTT. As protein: CASSAGSGRVVFF.

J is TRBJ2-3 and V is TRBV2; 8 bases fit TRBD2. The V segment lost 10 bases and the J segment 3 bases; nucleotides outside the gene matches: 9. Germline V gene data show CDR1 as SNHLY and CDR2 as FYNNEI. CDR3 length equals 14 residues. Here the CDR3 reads CATKRGLETDTQYF. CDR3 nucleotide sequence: TGTGCCACCAAGCGGGGGCTTGAGACAGATACGCAGTATTTT.

This chain's CDR3 is CASSLHRSLQETQYF. The CDR3 nucleotides read TGCGCCAGCAGCTTGCATCGGAGCCTCCAAGAGACCCAGTACTTC. V usage is TRBV5-1 and J usage is TRBJ2-5; D call uncertain. Germline CDR1 and CDR2: SGHRS and YFSETQ. This CDR3 region has 15 residues. V lost 1 base to trimming and J lost 1 base, with 11 bases between them.

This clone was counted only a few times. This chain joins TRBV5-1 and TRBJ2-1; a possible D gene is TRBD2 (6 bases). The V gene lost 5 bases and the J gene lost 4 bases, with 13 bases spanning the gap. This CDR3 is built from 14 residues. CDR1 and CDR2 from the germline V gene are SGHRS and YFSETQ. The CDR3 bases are TGCGCCAGCAGTGCCCGGACTAAATACAATGAGCAGTTCTTC. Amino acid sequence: CASSARTKYNEQFF.

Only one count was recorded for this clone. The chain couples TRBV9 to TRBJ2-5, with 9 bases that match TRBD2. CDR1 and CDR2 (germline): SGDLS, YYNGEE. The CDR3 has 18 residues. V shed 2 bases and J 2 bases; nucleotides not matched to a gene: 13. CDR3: CASSVGLRGGAGQETQYF. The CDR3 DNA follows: TGTGCCAGCAGCGTGGGGCTTCGCGGGGGGGCAGGGCAAGAGACCCAGTACTTC.

The CDR3 loop is CASLDRRFNDEKLFF. DNA of the CDR3: TGTGCCAGTTTAGACAGGCGGTTTAATGACGAAAAACTGTTTTTT. The chain carries TRBV19 and TRBJ1-4, with TRBD1 as a possible D gene (6 bases). Germline V lookup: CDR1 LNHDA, CDR2 SQIVND (reference sequence). The CDR3 has 15 amino acids. V lost 8 bases to trimming and J lost 8 bases, with 21 bases between them.